Each of the 18 T cell receptor beta chains below was sequenced from the same sample in a study of CD8 T cells in ankylosing spondylitis. TCRdb re-derived calls from the 5' RACE reads in MiXCR, one entry per CDR3 protein. The profile shows tens of thousands of distinct CDR3 sequences, under 30% of them singletons. The sample comprised blood, either unsorted or a sorted T cell fraction (not recorded which). Receptors were obtained from a male donor with ankylosing spondylitis or in good health (not recorded which).

This clonotype has more than one count but fewer than ten. The chain joins TRBV28 to TRBJ1-2, with 8 bases identical to TRBD1. Germline-derived CDR1 and CDR2 are MDHEN and SYDVKM. CDR3 size: 17 residues. The junction had 19 bases not matched to a gene; V was cut back by 5 bases and J by 8 bases. CDR3 DNA: TGTGCCAGCAGTCCAACCGGGACAGGATCATTCGTGTGGGGCTACACCTTC. This gives the protein CASSPTGTGSFVWGYTF.

The chain is built from TRBV7-6 and TRBJ1-5, with a weak D call TRBD1 (6 bases). The CDR3 covers 15 residues. CDR1 is SGHVS and CDR2 is FNYEAQ in the germline V gene. Trimming took 5 bases from V and 7 from J, leaving 18 bases between them. The CDR3 protein is CASSVEQGFLQPQHF. As DNA, the CDR3 is TGTGCCAGCAGCGTAGAACAGGGTTTTCTCCAGCCCCAGCATTTT.

The chain joins TRBV6-5 to TRBJ2-3; possible D gene TRBD2, 6 bases. There are 17 residues in the CDR3. V shed 0 bases and J shed 5 bases, with 18 bases lying between them. The germline V gene encodes CDR1 MNHEY and CDR2 SVGAGI. CDR3 coding DNA: TGTGCCAGCAGTTACTCAACTGAAATCTACGGGGGAGATACGCAGTATTTT. Residues: CASSYSTEIYGGDTQYF.

The chain links TRBV7-9 to TRBJ2-5; TRBD2 is a possible D gene (6 bases). The CDR3 has 14 residues. Germline V lookup: CDR1 SEHNR, CDR2 FQNEAQ (reference sequence). Trimming removed 3 bases from V and 5 bases from J, with 13 bases in between. CDR3 DNA sequence: TGTGCCAGCAGCTTTTACCGGGAGCGGGAGACCCAGTACTTC. Its translation is CASSFYRERETQYF. Using reference TRBV7-9 and TRBJ2-5 for the parts outside the CDR3, the full variable domain is DTGVSQNPRHKITKRGQNVTFRCDPISEHNRLYWYRQTLGQGPEFLTYFQNEAQLEKSRLLSDRFSAERPKGSFSTLEIQRTEQGDSAMYLCASSFYRERETQYFGPGTRLLVL.

The chain carries TRBV2 and TRBJ2-3; the match to TRBD1 covers 7 bases. The CDR3 spans 13 residues. Germline V gene sequence: CDR1 SNHLY, CDR2 FYNNEI. Trimming took 9 bases from V and 3 from J; bases not matched to a gene: 6. DNA of the CDR3: TGTGCCAGTAAGGGACAGATAACAGATACGCAGTATTTT. Amino acids: CASKGQITDTQYF.

This clonotype was counted at least ten times. V and J are TRBV12-3 or TRBV12-4 and TRBJ2-1, with a weak D call TRBD2 (6 bases). Trimming left V 6 bases short and J 2 bases short, with 17 bases between. The CDR3 consists of 16 residues. The CDR3 DNA reads TGTGCCAGCAGCCCAGACAAGGGGACTCCCTACAATGAGCAGTTCTTC. This gives the protein CASSPDKGTPYNEQFF.

The rearrangement links TRBV27 to TRBJ1-4; no clear D gene. The germline V and J ends were trimmed by 1 base and 7 bases, with 7 bases remaining between them. Germline V gene data show CDR1 as MNHEY and CDR2 as SMNVEV (reference sequence). The CDR3 is made up of 13 amino acids. CDR3 region: CASSLFGPEKLFF. CDR3 coding DNA: TGTGCCAGCAGTTTATTCGGTCCTGAAAAACTGTTTTTT.

Remarks on this clonotype: One base away lies a much larger clone, so this may be a sequencing read error. The chain employs TRBV20-1 and TRBJ1-1; TRBD1 might be the D (5 bases). The germline CDR1 and CDR2 sequences are DFQATT and SNEGSKA (reference sequence). V lost 7 bases and J lost 0, with 15 bases in between. The CDR3 extends over 14 amino acids. CDR3: CSDRRMGVNTEAFF. The CDR3 DNA reads TGCAGTGATAGGAGAATGGGGGTGAACACTGAAGCTTTCTTT.

The chain has TRBV19 and TRBJ2-1; a possible D gene is TRBD2 (6 bases). CDR3 length: 15 amino acids. Germline CDR1 and CDR2: LNHDA and SQIVND (reference sequence). Trimming took off 5 bases at V and 6 bases at J, with 17 bases between the two ends. The CDR3 nucleotides are TGTGCCAGTAGTCCTGCGGGGAGCTGGGGCAATGAGCAGTTCTTC. Translation: CASSPAGSWGNEQFF.

The chain carries TRBV7-9 and TRBJ2-1; 8 bases fit TRBD2. This CDR3 has 14 residues. Germline trimming cut 3 bases from V and 8 bases from J; bases unmatched to any gene: 6. The germline CDR1 and CDR2 sequences are SEHNR and FQNEAQ (reference sequence). The CDR3 bases are TGTGCCAGCAGCTTTTCCGGGACTAGTTATGAGCAGTTCTTC. As protein: CASSFSGTSYEQFF.

As to this clonotype: This may be a read error, as it is one base from a much larger clone. The genes are TRBV20-1 and TRBJ1-5, with D uncertain. Trimming took off 0 bases at V and 2 bases at J, with 14 bases between the two ends. Germline lookup yields CDR1 DFQATT and CDR2 SNEGSKA (reference sequence). This CDR3 contains 16 residues. The CDR3 DNA reads TGCAGTGCTAGAGATGTTGGGCGGCCAGGCAATCAGCCCCAGCATTTT. As protein: CSARDVGRPGNQPQHF.

The gene calls are TRBV19 and TRBJ2-2; D is undetermined. V was clipped by 4 bases and J by 5 bases, with 8 bases between them. Per the germline V gene, CDR1 is LNHDA and CDR2 is SQIVND (reference sequence). This CDR3 region has 13 residues. CDR3 sequence: CASSNPTTGELFF. DNA for the CDR3: TGTGCCAGTAGTAACCCGACTACCGGGGAGCTGTTTTTT. Combining the CDR3 with reference TRBV19 and TRBJ2-2 gives the whole variable domain DGGITQSPKYLFRKEGQNVTLSCEQNLNHDAMYWYRQDPGQGLRLIYYSQIVNDFQKGDIAEGYSVSREKKESFPLTVTSAQKNPTAFYLCASSNPTTGELFFGEGSRLTVL.

The chain recombines TRBV5-1 with TRBJ2-7, with D perhaps matching TRBD2 (5 bases). This CDR3 is built from 15 residues. Trimming left V 1 base short and J 3 bases short, with 14 bases between. CDR1 and CDR2 from the germline V gene are SGHRS and YFSETQ. The DNA for the CDR3 is TGCGCCAGCAGCTTGAGGTTTGGTAGCGACTACGAGCAGTACTTC. Protein product: CASSLRFGSDYEQYF.

This clonotype was counted a few times. The chain employs TRBV5-1 and TRBJ1-1; perhaps TRBD1 as D (6 bases). V was shortened by 5 bases and J by 1 base, with 12 bases between the two germline ends. The CDR3 is 14 amino acids. Germline V gives CDR1 SGHRS, CDR2 YFSETQ. The CDR3 loop reads CASSEGGGNTEAFF. CDR3 DNA sequence: TGCGCCAGCAGTGAGGGGGGTGGGAACACTGAAGCTTTCTTT.

This clonotype appeared a few times. The rearrangement joins TRBV25-1 to TRBJ2-7; no clear D. V was pared by 7 bases and J by 5 bases, with 9 bases between. The germline V gene has CDR1 MGHDK and CDR2 SYGVNS. The CDR3 contains 11 residues. CDR3 loop: CASTRSHEQYF. Here the CDR3 DNA reads TGTGCCAGCACGAGAAGCCACGAGCAGTACTTC.

This clonotype was detected a few times. The chain uses TRBV19 and TRBJ1-5; D ambiguous. V was pared by 4 bases and J by 1 base, with 11 bases between. The CDR3 extends over 15 amino acids. CDR1 and CDR2 from the germline V gene are LNHDA and SQIVND (reference sequence). The CDR3 sequence: CASSSQRLSNQPQHF. CDR3 bases: TGTGCCAGTAGTAGCCAACGGTTGAGCAATCAGCCCCAGCATTTT.

The chain links TRBV14 to TRBJ2-5, with TRBD2 identical over 15 bases. J gave up 5 bases and V 2 bases, and 9 bases lay outside the gene matches. The CDR3 contains 18 residues. From germline, CDR1 is SGHDN and CDR2 FVKESK. Here the CDR3 reads CASSQPGLAGGVLETQYF. The CDR3 region has the DNA TGTGCCAGCAGCCAACCCGGACTAGCGGGAGGGGTGTTGGAGACCCAGTACTTC. Full variable domain (rest looked up from reference TRBV14 and TRBJ2-5): EAGVTQFPSHSVIEKGQTVTLRCDPISGHDNLYWYRRVMGKEIKFLLHFVKESKQDESGMPNNRFLAERTGGTYSTLKVQPAELEDSGVYFCASSQPGLAGGVLETQYFGPGTRLLVL.

This chain uses TRBV7-8 with TRBJ1-4; no firm D call. This CDR3 has 15 amino acids. V was cut by 2 bases and J by 5 bases, with 12 bases left in between. Germline-derived CDR1 and CDR2 are SGHVS and FQNEAQ. Here the CDR3 DNA reads TGTGCCAGCAGCTTACTCGGGCGTCAAAATGAAAAACTGTTTTTT. Translated, it gives CASSLLGRQNEKLFF. The full variable domain, rest sourced from reference TRBV7-8 and TRBJ1-4, is GAGVSQSPRYKVAKRGQDVALRCDPISGHVSLFWYQQALGQGPEFLTYFQNEAQLDKSGLPSDRFFAERPEGSVSTLKIQRTQQEDSAVYLCASSLLGRQNEKLFFGSGTQLSVL.